This TCR beta chain was documented in a study of CD8 T cells in Susac syndrome. Control patients had untreated stable or active relapsing-remitting multiple sclerosis by revised McDonald criteria. Purification of the CD8+ and CD4+ T cells relied on negative isolation, and TEMRA cells underwent FACS enrichment. Roughly 0.45 to 1 ug RNA was reverse transcribed with random hexamers. Across 54 Vbeta and 13 Jbeta, TCR beta CDR3 was amplified with immunoSEQ multiplex PCR. MiXCR was run by TCRdb on the immunoSEQ multiplex PCR reads, yielding one entry per CDR3 protein. The sample contains 160,000 or so distinct CDR3 sequences, 85% to 95% of which appear only once. Specimen: CD8+ T cells from PBMCs. The TCR was taken from a human donor with multiple sclerosis.

CDR3 coding DNA: TGTGCCAGCTCACCGCTGACTAGCGGGGACACAGATACGCAGTATTTT. This codes for CASSPLTSGDTDTQYF. The genes are TRBV18 and TRBJ2-3; 11 nucleotides match TRBD2. The trim removed 3 bases at V and 2 bases at J, leaving 4 bases unmatched. The CDR3 totals 16 residues. The germline gives CDR1 KGHSH, CDR2 LQKENI.